Shown below are 6 T cell receptor beta chains from a single sample sequenced in a study of T cell responses to AZD1222 COVID-19 vaccine. Sequencing was performed with immunoSEQ multiplex PCR; in TCRdb, only in-frame clones are kept and a portion is missing. The data contain roughly 120,000 clones, approximately 89% of them singletons. Sample: peripheral blood, taken 28 days after the second AZD1222 dose. Receptor source: an adult who received the AZD1222 COVID-19 vaccine.

The chain links TRBV11-2 to TRBJ1-5, with TRBD1 matching 10 bases. This CDR3 contains 15 residues. With 2 bases clipped from V and 6 bases from J, the junction kept 4 bases outside the gene matches. The germline V gene has CDR1 SGHAT and CDR2 FQNNGV. CDR3: CASSLRQGAGQPQHF. The DNA for the CDR3 is TGTGCCAGCAGCTTAAGACAGGGGGCAGGTCAGCCCCAGCATTTT.

Regarding this clone: Other DNA sequences in the same sample also yield this CDR3. V usage is TRBV12-3 or TRBV12-4 and J usage is TRBJ1-4; no clear D. Trimming took off 5 bases at V and 8 bases at J, with 12 bases between the two ends. The CDR3 contains 13 residues. The CDR3 here is CASSLAGTEKLFF. For the CDR3, the DNA is TGTGCCAGCAGTCTGGCGGGTACCGAAAAACTGTTTTTT.

The chain employs TRBV11-2 and TRBJ2-7; D possibly uses TRBD1 or TRBD2 (5 bases each). CDR1 and CDR2 (germline): SGHAT, FQNNGV. Trimming stripped 6 bases from V and 4 bases from J, with 16 bases between. This CDR3 contains 14 residues. The CDR3 spells CASRRPGRLYEQYF. CDR3 sequence (DNA): TGTGCCAGCAGACGCCCGGGACGGCTTTACGAGCAGTACTTC.

The V gene is TRBV5-1, the J gene TRBJ1-1, with D perhaps matching TRBD1 (6 bases). From germline, CDR1 is SGHRS and CDR2 YFSETQ. V lost 4 bases, J lost 11 bases, and 21 bases lay in between. CDR3 size: 14 residues. This CDR3 is CASSARELQGWAFF. In nucleotides, the CDR3 is TGCGCCAGCAGCGCCCGAGAACTACAGGGTTGGGCTTTCTTT.

The chain joins TRBV5-4 to TRBJ2-7; 7 nucleotides match TRBD1. This CDR3 region has 13 residues. V was clipped by 5 bases and J by 6 bases; unmatched bases: 8. CDR1 is SGHNT, CDR2 YYREEE, per germline (reference sequence). DNA of the CDR3: TGTGCCAGCAGAAACTTACAGGGGTCCGAGCAGTACTTC. As protein: CASRNLQGSEQYF. The whole variable domain, filled in from reference TRBV5-4 and TRBJ2-7, reads ETGVTQSPTHLIKTRGQQVTLRCSSQSGHNTVSWYQQALGQGPQFIFQYYREEENGRGNFPPRFSGLQFPNYSSELNVNALELDDSALYLCASRNLQGSEQYFGPGTRLTVT.

The V call is TRBV6-5, the J call TRBJ2-3; tentatively, D is TRBD2 (6 bases). Germline CDR1 MNHEY, CDR2 SVGAGI. V was trimmed by 8 bases and J by 4 bases, leaving 13 bases between them. The CDR3 has 13 residues. CDR3 DNA: TGTGCCAGCGCCACGGGGGAGGCAGATACGCAGTATTTT. This encodes CASATGEADTQYF.